This TCR beta chain came from a study of PD-1 blockade in classical Hodgkin lymphoma. Study-wide results and limits: Reported baseline diversity: healthy donors highest, relapsed/refractory patients lowest.

V lost 2 bases, J lost 8 bases, and 16 bases lay in between. The V gene's germline CDR1 is SGHRS and CDR2 YFSETQ. The CDR3 is made up of 15 amino acids. On this clone: Its cognate antigen is unknown.

Time point specified: newly diagnosed, previously untreated cHL patient sample. Some clones are missing from TCRdb's copy, which holds only in-frame ones; the method was immunoSEQ multiplex PCR. The table records about 15,000 clones, approximately 85% of them present only once. The chain uses TRBV5-1 and TRBJ1-4; D uncertain. Sequenced sample: peripheral blood mononuclear cells (PBMCs). The clonotype comes from a human donor with classical Hodgkin lymphoma. CDR3 amino acids: CASSFSPDGGEKLFF. As DNA, the CDR3 is TGCGCCAGCAGCTTCAGTCCCGACGGTGGAGAAAAACTGTTTTTT.